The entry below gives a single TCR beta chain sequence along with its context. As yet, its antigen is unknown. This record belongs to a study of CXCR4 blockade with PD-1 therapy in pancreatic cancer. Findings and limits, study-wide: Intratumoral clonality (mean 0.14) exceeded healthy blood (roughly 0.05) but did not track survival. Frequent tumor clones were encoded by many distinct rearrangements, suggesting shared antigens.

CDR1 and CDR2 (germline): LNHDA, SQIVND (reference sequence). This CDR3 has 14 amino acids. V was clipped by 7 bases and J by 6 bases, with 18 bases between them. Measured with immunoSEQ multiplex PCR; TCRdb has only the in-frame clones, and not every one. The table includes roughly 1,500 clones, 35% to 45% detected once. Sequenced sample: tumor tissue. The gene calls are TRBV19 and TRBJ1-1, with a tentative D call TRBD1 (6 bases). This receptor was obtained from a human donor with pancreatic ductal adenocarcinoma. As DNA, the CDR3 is TGTGCCAGTAAGGAGATGGCAGGGGCCGCTGAAGCTTTCTTT. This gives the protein CASKEMAGAAEAFF.